The rows below give T cell receptor beta chains drawn from one sample of a study of cytomegalovirus exposure and HLA in healthy donors. Measured with immunoSEQ multiplex PCR; TCRdb has only the in-frame clones, and not every one. The table records fewer than 200,000 clones, 75% to 90% of them present only once. The sample comprised PBMCs. The source of these receptors is a woman aged 45-65 years in good health and CMV-seropositive. Each CDR3 is given with its conserved first and last residue. The D gene is left open where the match is weak. Clone size is shown for a subset of rows, as once, few, many or a class of expanded clone.

TRBV5-1,TRBJ2-5,TRBD1,-,TGCGCCAGCAGCTTGGAGGGACAGGGGGCCTGGGGAGAGACCCAGTACTTC,CASSLEGQGAWGETQYF
TRBV5-4,TRBJ1-5,-,-,TGTGCCAGCAGCGAGGGGGAAGAAGTGGATCAGCCCCAGCATTTT,CASSEGEEVDQPQHF
TRBV27,TRBJ2-2,TRBD1,-,TGTGCCAGCAGTTATTACGACAGGGCTGGCACCGGGGAGCTGTTTTTT,CASSYYDRAGTGELFF
TRBV5-1,TRBJ2-3,-,-,TGCGCCAGCAGCTGGGGGGCAGATACGCAGTATTTT,CASSWGADTQYF
TRBV7-9,TRBJ1-2,-,-,TGTGCCAGCAGCTTAAGCCTCCGGGGGGCGGAAGGCTACACCTTC,CASSLSLRGAEGYTF
TRBV19,TRBJ1-1,TRBD1,-,TGTGCCAGTAGTAGGACAGGGACGGTCACTGAAGCTTTCTTT,CASSRTGTVTEAFF
TRBV6-1,TRBJ2-5,-,-,TGTGCCAGCATGGACGGTGGTGGGGAGTGGGAGACCCAGTACTTC,CASMDGGGEWETQYF
TRBV20-1,TRBJ2-1,-,few,TGCAGTGCAGCCATGGTCGATGAGCAGTTCTTC,CSAAMVDEQFF
TRBV4-1,TRBJ2-7,TRBD1,-,TGCGCCAGCAGTGACCGGGACAGGGTGATGGAAGAGCAGTACTTC,CASSDRDRVMEEQYF
TRBV10-2,TRBJ2-3,TRBD1,-,TGCGCCAGCAGTTCAGTTCCCAGGGGGCGCGGAACAGATACGCAGTATTTT,CASSSVPRGRGTDTQYF
TRBV27,TRBJ1-1,TRBD1,-,TGTGCCAGCAGATCTCGGACAGGGAGCAGCACGGCTGAAGCTTTCTTT,CASRSRTGSSTAEAFF
TRBV19,TRBJ1-5,TRBD1,-,TGTGCCAGTACCACCGGGACAGCTAATCAGCCCCAGCATTTT,CASTTGTANQPQHF
TRBV19,TRBJ1-2,-,-,TGTGCCAGTAGTGACCCGAGGGCGGGTGGCTACACCTTC,CASSDPRAGGYTF
TRBV11-1,TRBJ2-4,-,-,TGTGCCAGCAGTTTGGAGGGTAAGGAAGTAGACATTCAGTACTTC,CASSLEGKEVDIQYF
TRBV7-2,TRBJ2-1,-,-,TGTGCCAGCAGCTTAATCCGGGGGACCACCTACAATGAGCAGTTCTTC,CASSLIRGTTYNEQFF
TRBV6-5,TRBJ2-7,-,once,TGTGCCAGCAGTTACTCGAAGAGGGGGACCTCCTACGAGCAGTACTTC,CASSYSKRGTSYEQYF
TRBV30,TRBJ1-2,TRBD1,-,TGTGCCTGGAGTGGACAGGGGGCCTCTCCGGATGGCTACACCTTC,CAWSGQGASPDGYTF
TRBV25-1,TRBJ2-1,-,-,TGTGCCAGCAGTCGGGCAGGGGTTATTGAGCAGTTCTTC,CASSRAGVIEQFF
TRBV4-3,TRBJ2-2,-,-,TGCGCCAGCAGCCAAGATACGACAGGTCGGCTGTTTTTT,CASSQDTTGRLFF
TRBV4-2,TRBJ2-1,-,-,TGTGCCAGCAGCCAAGATCTCGCTAGCGCTGAGCAGTTCTTC,CASSQDLASAEQFF
TRBV5-1,TRBJ1-4,TRBD1,-,TGCGCCAGCAGCCCCGGGACAGGGGAGGAAAAACTGTTTTTT,CASSPGTGEEKLFF
TRBV10-3,TRBJ1-5,-,-,TGTGCCATCAGTGAAGGGGCAGCCAATCAGCCCCAGCATTTT,CAISEGAANQPQHF
TRBV9,TRBJ2-3,TRBD2,-,TGTGCCAGCAACGGGGGGGGGAGGAGGACAGATACGCAGTATTTT,CASNGGGRRTDTQYF